This T cell receptor (beta chain) stems from a study of blood T cell repertoires in COVID-19. This clone was seen just once. Trimming shortened V by 5 bases and J by 4 bases, and 8 bases separated the two germline ends. Germline V CDR1 and CDR2: MNHEY, SVGAGI. The CDR3 totals 12 residues. The assay was immunoSEQ multiplex PCR, and TCRdb's table has in-frame clones only and misses some. Of approximately 300,000 clones listed, roughly 90% are singletons. Recovery meant two consecutive negative NP/OP PCR tests, professional clearance, or resolved symptoms. The source material was PBMCs or T cells enriched from blood (not recorded which). The clonotype originates from a woman in her thirties who had recovered from COVID-19. This chain joins TRBV6-5 and TRBJ1-2; the D is unclear. CDR3 DNA sequence: TGTGCCAGCAGTCCCGGGTTCTATGGCTACACCTTC. Translating it yields CASSPGFYGYTF.